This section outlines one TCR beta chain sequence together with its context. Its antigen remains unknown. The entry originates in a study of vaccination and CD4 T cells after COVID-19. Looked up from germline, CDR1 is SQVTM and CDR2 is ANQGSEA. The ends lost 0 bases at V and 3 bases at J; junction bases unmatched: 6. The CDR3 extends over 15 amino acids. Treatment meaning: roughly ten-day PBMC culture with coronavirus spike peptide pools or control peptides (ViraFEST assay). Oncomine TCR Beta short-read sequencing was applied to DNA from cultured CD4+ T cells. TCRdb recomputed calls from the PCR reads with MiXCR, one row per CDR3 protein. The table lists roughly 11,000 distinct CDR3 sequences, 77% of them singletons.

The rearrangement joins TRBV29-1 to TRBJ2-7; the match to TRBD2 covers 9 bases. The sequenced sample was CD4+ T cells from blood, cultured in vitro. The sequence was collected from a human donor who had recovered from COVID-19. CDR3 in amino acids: CSVEDPGREGYEQYF. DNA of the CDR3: TGCAGCGTTGAAGATCCGGGGCGGGAGGGCTACGAGCAGTACTTC.